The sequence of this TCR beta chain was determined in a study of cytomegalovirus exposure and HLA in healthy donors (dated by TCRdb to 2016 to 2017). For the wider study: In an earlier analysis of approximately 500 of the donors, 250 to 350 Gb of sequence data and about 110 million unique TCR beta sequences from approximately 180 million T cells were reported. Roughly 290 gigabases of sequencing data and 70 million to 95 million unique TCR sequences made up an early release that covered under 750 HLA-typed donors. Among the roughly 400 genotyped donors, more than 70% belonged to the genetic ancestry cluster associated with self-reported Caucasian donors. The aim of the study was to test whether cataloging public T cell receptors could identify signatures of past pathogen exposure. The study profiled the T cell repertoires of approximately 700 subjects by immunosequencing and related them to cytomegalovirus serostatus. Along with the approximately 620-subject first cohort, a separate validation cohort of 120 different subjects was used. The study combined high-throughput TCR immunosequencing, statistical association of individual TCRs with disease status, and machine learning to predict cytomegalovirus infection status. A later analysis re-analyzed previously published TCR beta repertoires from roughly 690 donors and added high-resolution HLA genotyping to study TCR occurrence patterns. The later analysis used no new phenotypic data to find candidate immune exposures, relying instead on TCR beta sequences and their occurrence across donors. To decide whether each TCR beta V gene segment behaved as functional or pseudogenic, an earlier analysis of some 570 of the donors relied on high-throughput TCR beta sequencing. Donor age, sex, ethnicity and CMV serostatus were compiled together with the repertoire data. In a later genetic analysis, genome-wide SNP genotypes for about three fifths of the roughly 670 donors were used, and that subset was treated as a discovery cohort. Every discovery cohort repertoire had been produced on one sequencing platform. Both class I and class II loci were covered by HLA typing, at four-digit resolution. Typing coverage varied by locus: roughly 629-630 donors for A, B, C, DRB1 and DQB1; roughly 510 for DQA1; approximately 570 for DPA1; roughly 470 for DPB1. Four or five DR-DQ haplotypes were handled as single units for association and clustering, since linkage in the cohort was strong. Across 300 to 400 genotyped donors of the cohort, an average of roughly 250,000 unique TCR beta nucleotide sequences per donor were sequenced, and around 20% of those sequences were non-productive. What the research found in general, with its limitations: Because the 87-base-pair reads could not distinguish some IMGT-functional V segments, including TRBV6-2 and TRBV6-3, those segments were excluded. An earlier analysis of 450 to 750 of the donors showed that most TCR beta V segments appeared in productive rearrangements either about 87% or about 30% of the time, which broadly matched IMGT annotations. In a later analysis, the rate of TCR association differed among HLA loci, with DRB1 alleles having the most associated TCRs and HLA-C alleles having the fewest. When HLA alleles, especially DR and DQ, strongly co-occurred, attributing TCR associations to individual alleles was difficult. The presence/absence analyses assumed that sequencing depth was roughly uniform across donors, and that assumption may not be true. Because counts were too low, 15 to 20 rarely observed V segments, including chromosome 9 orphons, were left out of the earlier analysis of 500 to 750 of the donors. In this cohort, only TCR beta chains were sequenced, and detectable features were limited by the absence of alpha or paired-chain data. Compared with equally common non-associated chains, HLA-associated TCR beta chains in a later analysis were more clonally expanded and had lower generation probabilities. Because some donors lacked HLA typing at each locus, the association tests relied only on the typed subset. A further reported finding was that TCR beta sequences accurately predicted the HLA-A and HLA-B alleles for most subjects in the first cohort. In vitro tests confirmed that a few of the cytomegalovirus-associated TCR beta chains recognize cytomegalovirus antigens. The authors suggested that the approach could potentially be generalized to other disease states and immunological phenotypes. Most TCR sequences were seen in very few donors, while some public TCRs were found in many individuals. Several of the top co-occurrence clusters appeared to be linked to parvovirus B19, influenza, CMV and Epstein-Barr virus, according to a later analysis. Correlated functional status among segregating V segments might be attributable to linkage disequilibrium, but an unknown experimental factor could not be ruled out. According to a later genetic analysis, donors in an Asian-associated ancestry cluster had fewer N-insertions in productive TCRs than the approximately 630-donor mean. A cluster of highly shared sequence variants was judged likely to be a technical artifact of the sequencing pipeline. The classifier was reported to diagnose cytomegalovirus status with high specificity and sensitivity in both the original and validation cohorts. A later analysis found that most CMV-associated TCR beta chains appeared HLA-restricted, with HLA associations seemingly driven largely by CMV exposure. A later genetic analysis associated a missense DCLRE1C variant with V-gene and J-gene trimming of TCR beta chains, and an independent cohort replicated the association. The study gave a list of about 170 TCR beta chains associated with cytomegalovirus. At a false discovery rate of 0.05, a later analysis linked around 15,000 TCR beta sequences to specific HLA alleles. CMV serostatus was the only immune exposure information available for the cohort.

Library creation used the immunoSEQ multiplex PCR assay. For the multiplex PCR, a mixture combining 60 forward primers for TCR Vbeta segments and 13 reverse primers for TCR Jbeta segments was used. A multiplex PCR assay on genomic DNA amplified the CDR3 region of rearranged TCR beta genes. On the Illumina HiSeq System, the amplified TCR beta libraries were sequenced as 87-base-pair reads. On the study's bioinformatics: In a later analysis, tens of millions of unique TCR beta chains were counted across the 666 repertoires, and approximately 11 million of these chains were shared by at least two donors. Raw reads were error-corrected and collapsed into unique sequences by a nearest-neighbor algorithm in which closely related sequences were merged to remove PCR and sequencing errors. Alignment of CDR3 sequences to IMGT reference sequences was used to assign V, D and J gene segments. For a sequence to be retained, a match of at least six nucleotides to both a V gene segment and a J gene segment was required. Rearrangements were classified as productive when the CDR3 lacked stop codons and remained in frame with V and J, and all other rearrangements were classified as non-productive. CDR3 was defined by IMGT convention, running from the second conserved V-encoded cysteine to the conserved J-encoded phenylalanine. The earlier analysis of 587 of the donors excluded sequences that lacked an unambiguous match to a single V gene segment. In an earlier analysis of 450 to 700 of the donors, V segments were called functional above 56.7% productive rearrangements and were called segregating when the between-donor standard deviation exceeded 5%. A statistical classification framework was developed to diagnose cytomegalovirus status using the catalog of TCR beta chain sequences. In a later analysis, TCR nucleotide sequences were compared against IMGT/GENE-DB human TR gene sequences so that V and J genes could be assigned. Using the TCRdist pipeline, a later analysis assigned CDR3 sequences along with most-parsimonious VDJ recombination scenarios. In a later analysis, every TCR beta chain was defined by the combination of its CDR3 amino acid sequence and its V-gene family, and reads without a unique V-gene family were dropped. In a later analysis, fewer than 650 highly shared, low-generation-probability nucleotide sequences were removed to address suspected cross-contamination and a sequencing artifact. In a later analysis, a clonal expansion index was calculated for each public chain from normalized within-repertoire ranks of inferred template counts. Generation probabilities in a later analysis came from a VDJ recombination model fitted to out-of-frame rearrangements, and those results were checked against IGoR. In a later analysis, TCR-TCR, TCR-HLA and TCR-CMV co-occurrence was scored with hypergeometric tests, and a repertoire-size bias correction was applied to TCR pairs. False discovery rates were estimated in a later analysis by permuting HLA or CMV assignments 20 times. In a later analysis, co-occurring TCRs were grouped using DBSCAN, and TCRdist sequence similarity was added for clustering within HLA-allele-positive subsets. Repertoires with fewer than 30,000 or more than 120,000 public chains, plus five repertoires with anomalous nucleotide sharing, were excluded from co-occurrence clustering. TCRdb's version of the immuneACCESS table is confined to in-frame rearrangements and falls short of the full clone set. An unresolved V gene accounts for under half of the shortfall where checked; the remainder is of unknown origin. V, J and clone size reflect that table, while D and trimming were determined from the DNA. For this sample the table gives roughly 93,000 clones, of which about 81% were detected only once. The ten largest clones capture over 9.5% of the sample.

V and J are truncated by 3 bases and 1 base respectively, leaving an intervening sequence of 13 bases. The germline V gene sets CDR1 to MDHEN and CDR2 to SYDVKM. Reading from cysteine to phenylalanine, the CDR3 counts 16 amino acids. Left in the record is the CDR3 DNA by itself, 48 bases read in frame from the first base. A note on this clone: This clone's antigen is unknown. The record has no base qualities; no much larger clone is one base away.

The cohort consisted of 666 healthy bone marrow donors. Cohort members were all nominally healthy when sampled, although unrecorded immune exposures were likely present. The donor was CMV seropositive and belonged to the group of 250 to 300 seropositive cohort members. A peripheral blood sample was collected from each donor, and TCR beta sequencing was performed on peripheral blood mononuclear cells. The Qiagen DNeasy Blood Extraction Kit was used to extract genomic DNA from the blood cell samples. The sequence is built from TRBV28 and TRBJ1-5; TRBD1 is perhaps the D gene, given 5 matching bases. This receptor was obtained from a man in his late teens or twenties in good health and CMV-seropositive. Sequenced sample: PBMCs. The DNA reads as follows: TGTGCCAGCAGTTTTCCGGGAGGGACGAGCAATCAGCCCCAGCATTTT. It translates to CASSFPGGTSNQPQHF.